This T cell receptor (beta chain) comes out of a study of blood T cell repertoires in COVID-19. Study-level background: Sites in the United States, Italy and Spain provided acute and convalescent COVID-19 samples. In each case, the material was cDNA or gDNA derived from T cells, B-cell-depleted T cells, or PBMCs.

Profiled with immunoSEQ multiplex PCR; TCRdb holds only in-frame clones, not every one. The data show 94,000 or so clones, with more than 75% seen just once and less than 6% held by the top ten. CDR1 MDHEN and CDR2 SYDVKM come from the germline V gene. The CDR3 spans 11 residues. V was pared by 6 bases and J by 8 bases, with 7 bases between. The TCR was taken from a woman aged 80 or older with active COVID-19. The material sequenced was peripheral blood. The rearrangement links TRBV28 to TRBJ1-4; D remains ambiguous. The DNA for the CDR3 is TGTGCCAGCAGGTTTAGAGAAAAACTGTTTTTT. Translating gives CASRFREKLFF.